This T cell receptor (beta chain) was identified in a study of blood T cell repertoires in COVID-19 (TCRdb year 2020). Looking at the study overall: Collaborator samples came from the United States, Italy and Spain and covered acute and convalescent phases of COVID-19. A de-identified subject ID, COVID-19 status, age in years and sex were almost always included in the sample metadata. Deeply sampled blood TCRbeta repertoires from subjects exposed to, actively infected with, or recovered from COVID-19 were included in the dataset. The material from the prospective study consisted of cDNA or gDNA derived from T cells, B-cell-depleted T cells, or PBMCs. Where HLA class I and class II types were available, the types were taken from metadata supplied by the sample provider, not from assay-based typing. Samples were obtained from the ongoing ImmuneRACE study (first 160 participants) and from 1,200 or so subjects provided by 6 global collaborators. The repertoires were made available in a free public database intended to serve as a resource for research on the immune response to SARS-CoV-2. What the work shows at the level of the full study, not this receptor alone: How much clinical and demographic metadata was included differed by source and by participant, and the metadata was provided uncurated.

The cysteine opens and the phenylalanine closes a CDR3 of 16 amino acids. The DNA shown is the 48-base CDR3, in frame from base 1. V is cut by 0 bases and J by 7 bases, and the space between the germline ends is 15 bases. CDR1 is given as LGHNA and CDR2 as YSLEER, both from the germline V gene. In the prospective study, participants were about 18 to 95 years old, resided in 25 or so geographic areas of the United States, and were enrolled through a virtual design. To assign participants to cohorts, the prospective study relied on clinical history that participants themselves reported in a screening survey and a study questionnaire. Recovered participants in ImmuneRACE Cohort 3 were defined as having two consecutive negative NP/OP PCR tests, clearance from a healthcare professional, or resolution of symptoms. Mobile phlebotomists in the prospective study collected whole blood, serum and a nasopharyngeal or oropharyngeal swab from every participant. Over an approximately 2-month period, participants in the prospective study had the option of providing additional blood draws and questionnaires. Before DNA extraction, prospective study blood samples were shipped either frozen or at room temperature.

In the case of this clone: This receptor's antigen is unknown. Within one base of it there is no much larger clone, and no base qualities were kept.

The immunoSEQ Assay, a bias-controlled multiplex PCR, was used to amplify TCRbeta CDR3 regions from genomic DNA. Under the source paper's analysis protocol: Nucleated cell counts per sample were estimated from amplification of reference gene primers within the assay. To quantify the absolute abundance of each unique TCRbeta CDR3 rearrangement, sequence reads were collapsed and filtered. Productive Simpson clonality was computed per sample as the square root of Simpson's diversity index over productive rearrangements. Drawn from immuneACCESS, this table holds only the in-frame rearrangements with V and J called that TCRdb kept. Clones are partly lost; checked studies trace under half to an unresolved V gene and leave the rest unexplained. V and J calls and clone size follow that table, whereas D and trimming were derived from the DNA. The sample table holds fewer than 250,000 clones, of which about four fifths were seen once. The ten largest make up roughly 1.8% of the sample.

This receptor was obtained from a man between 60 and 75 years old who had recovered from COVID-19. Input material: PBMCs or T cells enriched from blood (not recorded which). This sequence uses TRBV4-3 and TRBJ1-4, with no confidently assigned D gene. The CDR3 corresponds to CASSQDPRPEGEKLFF. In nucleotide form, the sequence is TGCGCCAGCAGCCAAGATCCCCGCCCTGAGGGTGAAAAACTGTTTTTT.